The present entry profiles one T cell receptor beta chain with its context. The length of the CDR3 is 15 residues. V was shortened by 2 bases and J by 5 bases, with 15 bases between the two germline ends. Germline V CDR1 and CDR2: GTSNPN, SVGIG (reference sequence). This sample was taken from a study of radiation and T cells in renal cell carcinoma. Assay: immunoSEQ multiplex PCR; the TCRdb copy retains only in-frame clones and omits some. Of approximately 51,000 clones detected, 65% to 90% appear once; the ten largest clones hold around 31%. Described time point: baseline pretreatment blood. As for treatment: 15 Gy SBRT to primary tumor, nephrectomy 4 weeks later.

The TCR sequence derives from a woman between 65 and 79 years old with renal cell carcinoma. The J gene is TRBJ1-4, the V gene TRBV30, with D unresolved. Here the sequenced sample was blood, taken from a patient whose treatment included radiotherapy and nephrectomy. CDR3 loop: CAWSSKDGLNEKLFF. CDR3 sequence (DNA): TGTGCCTGGAGTTCTAAAGACGGGCTAAATGAAAAACTGTTTTTT.